This passage covers 20 T cell receptor beta chains from one sample sequenced in a study of beta chain features in type 1 diabetes (dated by TCRdb to the late 2010s). The paper as a whole reports these results and caveats: Type 1 diabetes patients showed a moderate but significant shortening of TCRB CDR3 length in all four CD4+ subsets.

Libraries were constructed by the immunoSEQ multiplex PCR assay. The entire isolated RNA was reverse transcribed using the High Capacity cDNA Reverse Transcription Kit, and thus expressed TCRB transcripts were sequenced. TCRdb limited this immuneACCESS table to in-frame rearrangements with V and J called. A share of clones is missing; checked studies link under half to unresolved V genes, and the rest is unexplained. The sample profile shows around 160,000 clones; around 8.6% of them were found once. The biggest ten clones account for around 0.5% of the sample. Their antigens are not known. The specimen sequenced was central memory CD4+ T cells from blood. All receptors derive from a woman younger than 30 with type 1 diabetes.

The chain couples TRBV18 to TRBJ2-7; D might be TRBD1 (5 bases). The CDR3 runs to 16 residues. CDR1 and CDR2 (germline): KGHSH, LQKENI. V dropped 2 bases and J dropped 4 bases, with 18 bases sitting between them. CDR3 amino acids: CASSPMQGTVGYEQYF. CDR3 coding DNA: TGTGCCAGCTCACCAATGCAGGGAACCGTCGGATACGAGCAGTACTTC.

The CDR3 bases are TGTGCCAGCACCGGAGCGGGAGGTACGCAGTATTTT. Translating it yields CASTGAGGTQYF. The chain recombines TRBV7-8 with TRBJ2-3, with TRBD2 identical over 9 bases. CDR1 is SGHVS and CDR2 is FQNEAQ in the germline V gene. V was pared by 7 bases and J by 8 bases, with 4 bases of the junction left unmatched. This CDR3 is 12 amino acids long.

This chain links TRBV2 with TRBJ2-5; 9 bases are shared with TRBD1. This CDR3 comprises 14 residues. V trimming: 8 bases; J trimming: 1 base; junction bases outside the gene matches: 5. From germline, CDR1 is SNHLY and CDR2 FYNNEI. CDR3 nucleotides: TGTGCCAGCGGGGACAGGGTGATCCAAGAGACCCAGTACTTC. Its protein product is CASGDRVIQETQYF.

The rearrangement links TRBV29-1 to TRBJ2-3, with 11 bases identical to TRBD1. The CDR3 spans 17 residues. The germline gives CDR1 SQVTM, CDR2 ANQGSEA. V lost 1 base, J lost 1 base, and 7 bases stayed unmatched. CDR3 nucleotides: TGCAGCGTTGAAGGGAGTAGGGACAGGGGGGGCACAGATACGCAGTATTTT. The encoded protein is CSVEGSRDRGGTDTQYF.

In its sample, this clone was seen many times. The chain joins TRBV7-6 to TRBJ2-5; D unclear. V lost 3 bases to trimming and J lost 5 bases, with 7 bases between them. Germline V gene data show CDR1 as SGHVS and CDR2 as FNYEAQ. This CDR3 is built from 12 residues. The CDR3 protein is CASSFFLETQYF. CDR3 sequence (DNA): TGTGCCAGCAGCTTCTTCCTGGAGACCCAGTACTTC.

This clone was seen more than once but under ten times. The V and J genes are TRBV2 and TRBJ1-5; possibly TRBD1 for D (5 bases). This CDR3 is 14 amino acids long. Trimming removed 5 bases at V and 4 bases at J, with 12 bases between. Germline CDR1 and CDR2: SNHLY and FYNNEI. CDR3 residues: CASSLSGSNQPQHF. DNA of the CDR3: TGTGCCAGCAGTCTGTCAGGGTCAAATCAGCCCCAGCATTTT.

The V call is TRBV6-1, the J call TRBJ2-5; D not resolved. Trimming left V 5 bases short and J 5 bases short, with 12 bases between. Germline CDR1 MNHNS, CDR2 SASEGT. The CDR3 consists of 13 residues. CDR3 in amino acids: CASSFATGETQYF. In DNA form, the CDR3 reads TGTGCCAGCAGTTTCGCTACCGGGGAGACCCAGTACTTC.

This clone was detected only a few times. This chain uses TRBV5-5 with TRBJ2-2; 10 bases map to TRBD2. Germline V gene data show CDR1 as SGHKS and CDR2 as YYEKEE (reference sequence). V trimming: 4 bases; J trimming: 5 bases; junction bases outside the gene matches: 8. The CDR3 runs 16 residues. CDR3 nucleotides: TGTGCCAGCAGCCCGTCGGGTAGCGGGGGGACCGGGGAGCTGTTTTTT. This translates into CASSPSGSGGTGELFF.

The chain joins TRBV6-5 to TRBJ1-1, with D possibly TRBD1 on 5 matching bases. The germline gives CDR1 MNHEY, CDR2 SVGAGI. The CDR3 contains 11 residues. Trimming shortened V by 6 bases and J by 7 bases, and 9 bases separated the two germline ends. The CDR3 loop reads CASSRTGEAFF. In nucleotides, the CDR3 is TGTGCCAGCAGCCGAACAGGTGAAGCTTTCTTT.

The chain carries TRBV2 and TRBJ1-1; D is unresolved. The CDR3 is made up of 10 amino acids. Germline values: CDR1 SNHLY, CDR2 FYNNEI. V gave up 3 bases and J gave up 7 bases, with 3 bases separating them. CDR3 protein: CASSDSEAFF. CDR3 nucleotide sequence: TGTGCCAGCAGTGACAGTGAAGCTTTCTTT.

This clone was observed a few times. The chain joins TRBV9 to TRBJ2-7; 8 bases fit TRBD2. CDR3 length: 16 residues. J was trimmed by 6 bases and V by 0 bases; bases with no gene match: 11. Germline assignment: CDR1 SGDLS and CDR2 YYNGEE. CDR3 nucleotide sequence: TGTGCCAGCAGCGTAGTCCCGGGAGGGCCGCAAGGCGAGCAGTACTTC. Translated, it gives CASSVVPGGPQGEQYF.

The rearrangement joins TRBV10-3 to TRBJ2-7; 11 positions match TRBD1. The V gene end was trimmed by 7 bases and the J gene end by 7 bases; junction bases not matched to a gene: 6. This CDR3 has 13 residues. CDR1 is ENHRY, CDR2 SYGVKD, per germline. In nucleotides, the CDR3 is TGTGCCATCACCCCGGACAGGGGGCGGGAGCAGTACTTC. Protein: CAITPDRGREQYF.

The gene calls are TRBV7-2 and TRBJ2-2; 7 bases agree with TRBD2. The CDR3 covers 15 residues. V was pared by 6 bases and J by 2 bases, with 6 bases of the junction left unmatched. Germline V gene data show CDR1 as SGHTA and CDR2 as FQGNSA. This CDR3 is CASRGLNLNTGELFF. CDR3 in DNA: TGTGCCAGCAGGGGACTAAACCTAAACACCGGGGAGCTGTTTTTT.

This clone has at least ten counts. The rearrangement uses TRBV29-1 and TRBJ2-5; tentatively, D is TRBD1 (6 bases). The CDR3 is made up of 13 amino acids. Germline V gene data show CDR1 as SQVTM and CDR2 as ANQGSEA. V lost 4 bases to trimming and J lost 5 bases, with 14 bases between them. This chain's CDR3 is CSVALGAAETQYF. Here the CDR3 DNA reads TGCAGCGTTGCTTTGGGGGCGGCCGAGACCCAGTACTTC.

There are many counts of this clone. J is TRBJ2-5 and V is TRBV30, with 10 bases lining up with TRBD2. CDR1 and CDR2 from the germline V gene are GTSNPN and SVGIG (reference sequence). This CDR3 has 13 residues. With 6 bases clipped from V and 4 bases from J, the junction kept 5 bases outside the gene matches. As DNA, the CDR3 is TGTGCCTGTCTAGCGGGAGTGGGAGAGACCCAGTACTTC. Amino acid sequence: CACLAGVGETQYF.

This clone has just a few counts. V gene TRBV5-8 combines with J gene TRBJ2-5, with 11 bases that match TRBD2. V trimming: 5 bases; J trimming: 8 bases; junction bases outside the gene matches: 8. Germline V gene data show CDR1 as SGHTS and CDR2 as YDEGEE. The CDR3 extends over 14 amino acids. The CDR3 spells CASRISGGARTQYF. Written as DNA, the CDR3 is TGTGCCAGCAGGATTAGCGGGGGGGCCCGAACCCAGTACTTC.

The gene calls are TRBV28 and TRBJ2-7; the match to TRBD1 covers 7 bases. This CDR3 contains 14 residues. V shed 5 bases and J 9 bases; nucleotides not matched to a gene: 13. In germline, CDR1 is MDHEN, CDR2 SYDVKM. The DNA for the CDR3 is TGTGCCAGCAGTCCTCCCCATGACAGGGATGGGCAGTACTTC. It yields the protein CASSPPHDRDGQYF. Looking up the rest from reference TRBV28 and TRBJ2-7 gives the full variable domain: DVKVTQSSRYLVKRTGEKVFLECVQDMDHENMFWYRQDPGLGLRLIYFSYDVKMKEKGDIPEGYSVSREKKERFSLILESASTNQTSMYLCASSPPHDRDGQYFGPGTRLTVT.

This clone has a handful of counts. The rearrangement uses TRBV10-1 and TRBJ2-7; D call uncertain. Deletions cut 5 bases from V and 0 bases from J, with 11 bases between. This CDR3 has 14 amino acids. The germline V gene encodes CDR1 WNHNN and CDR2 SYGVQD (reference sequence). The CDR3 nucleotides are TGCGCCAGCAGTCCTCAGTTAAACTCCTACGAGCAGTACTTC. This sequence encodes CASSPQLNSYEQYF.

This clone was detected a few times. This chain joins TRBV5-4 and TRBJ1-4; 7 bases are shared with TRBD1. Trimming removed 3 bases from V and 8 bases from J; junction bases left unmatched: 1. This CDR3 is built from 12 residues. Germline lookup yields CDR1 SGHNT and CDR2 YYREEE (reference sequence). As DNA, the CDR3 is TGTGCCAGCAGCTCGGACAGGGAAAAACTGTTTTTT. Its protein product is CASSSDREKLFF.

This clone was found many times. The V call is TRBV11-2, the J call TRBJ2-3; 14 bases fit TRBD2. With V trimmed by 5 bases and J by 9 bases, 7 bases remained unmatched. The CDR3 has 15 residues. CDR1 and CDR2 from the germline V gene are SGHAT and FQNNGV. In DNA form, the CDR3 reads TGTGCCAGCAGCCCAGGACTAGCGGGGGGACGCACGCAGTATTTT. It codes for CASSPGLAGGRTQYF.